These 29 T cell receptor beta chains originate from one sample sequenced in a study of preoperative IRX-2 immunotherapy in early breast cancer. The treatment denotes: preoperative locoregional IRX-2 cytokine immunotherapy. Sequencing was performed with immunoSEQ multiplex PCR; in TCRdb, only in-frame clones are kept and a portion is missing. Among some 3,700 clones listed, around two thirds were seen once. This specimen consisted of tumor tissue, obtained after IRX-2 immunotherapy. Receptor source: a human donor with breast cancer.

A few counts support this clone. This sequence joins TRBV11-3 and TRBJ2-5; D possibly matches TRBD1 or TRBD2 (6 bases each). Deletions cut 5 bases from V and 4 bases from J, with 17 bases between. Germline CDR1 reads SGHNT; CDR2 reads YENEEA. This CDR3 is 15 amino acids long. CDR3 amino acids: CASSPTGAGGETQYF. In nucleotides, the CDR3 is TGTGCCAGCAGCCCGACAGGTGCCGGGGGAGAGACCCAGTACTTC.

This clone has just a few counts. CDR3 sequence (DNA): TGCGCCAGCAGTCAATCCCAGGGACTAGCGGCCTACGAGCAGTACTTC. It encodes CASSQSQGLAAYEQYF. The genes are TRBV23-1 and TRBJ2-7, with 11 nucleotides matching TRBD2. TRBV23-1 is reported as an ORF; its role is uncertain. J lost 2 bases, V lost 0 bases, and 3 bases had no gene match. This CDR3 region has 16 residues.

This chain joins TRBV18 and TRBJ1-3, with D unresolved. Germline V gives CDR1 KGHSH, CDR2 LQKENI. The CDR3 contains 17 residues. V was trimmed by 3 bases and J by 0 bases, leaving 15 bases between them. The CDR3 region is CASSPVHGSRSGNTIYF. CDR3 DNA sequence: TGTGCCAGCTCACCCGTCCACGGGTCCCGCTCTGGAAACACCATATATTTT.

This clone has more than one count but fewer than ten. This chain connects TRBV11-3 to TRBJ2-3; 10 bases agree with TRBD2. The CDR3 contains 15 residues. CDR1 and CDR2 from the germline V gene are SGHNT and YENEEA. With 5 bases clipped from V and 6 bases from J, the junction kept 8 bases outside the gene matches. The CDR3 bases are TGTGCCAGCAGCCAACCCACTAGCGGGATGGATACGCAGTATTTT. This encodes CASSQPTSGMDTQYF.

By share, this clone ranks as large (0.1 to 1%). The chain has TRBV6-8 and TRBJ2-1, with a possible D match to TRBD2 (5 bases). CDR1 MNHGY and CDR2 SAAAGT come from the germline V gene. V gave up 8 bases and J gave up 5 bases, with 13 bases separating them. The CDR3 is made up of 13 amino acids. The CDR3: CASRTGINNEQFF. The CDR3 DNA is TGTGCCAGCCGAACCGGGATAAACAATGAGCAGTTCTTC.

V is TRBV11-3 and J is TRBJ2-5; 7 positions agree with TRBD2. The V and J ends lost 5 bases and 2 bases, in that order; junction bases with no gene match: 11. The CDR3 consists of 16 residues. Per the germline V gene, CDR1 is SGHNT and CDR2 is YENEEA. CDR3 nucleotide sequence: TGTGCCAGCAGCCTCAGGGTAGCGGGCCTTCAAGAGACCCAGTACTTC. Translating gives CASSLRVAGLQETQYF.

DNA for the CDR3: TGCAGCGCCCCCGGGGCAGCGAACACTGAAGCTTTCTTT. Translation gives CSAPGAANTEAFF. The rearrangement uses TRBV29-1 and TRBJ1-1, with D possibly matching TRBD1 (5 bases). With 7 bases removed from V and 1 base from J, the gap between germline ends came to 13 bases. CDR1 and CDR2 from the germline V gene are SQVTM and ANQGSEA. CDR3 length equals 13 residues.

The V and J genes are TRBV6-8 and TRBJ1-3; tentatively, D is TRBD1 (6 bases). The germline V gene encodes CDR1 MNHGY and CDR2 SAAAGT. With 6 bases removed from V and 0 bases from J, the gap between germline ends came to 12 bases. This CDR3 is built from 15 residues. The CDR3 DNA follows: TGTGCCAGCAGACGGACAGCAAACTCTGGAAACACCATATATTTT. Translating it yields CASRRTANSGNTIYF.

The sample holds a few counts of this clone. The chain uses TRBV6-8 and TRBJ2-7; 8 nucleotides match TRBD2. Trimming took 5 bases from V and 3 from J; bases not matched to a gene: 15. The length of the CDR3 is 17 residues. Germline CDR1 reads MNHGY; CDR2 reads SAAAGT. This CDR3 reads CASSRGGPGTPYYEQYF. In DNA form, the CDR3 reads TGTGCCAGCAGTCGGGGGGGCCCCGGGACACCATACTACGAGCAGTACTTC.

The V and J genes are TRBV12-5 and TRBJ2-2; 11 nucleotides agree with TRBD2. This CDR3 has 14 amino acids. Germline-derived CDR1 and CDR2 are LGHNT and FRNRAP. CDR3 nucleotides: TGTGCCAGCATCGTACTAGCGGGAGCCGGGGAGCTGTTTTTT. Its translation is CASIVLAGAGELFF.

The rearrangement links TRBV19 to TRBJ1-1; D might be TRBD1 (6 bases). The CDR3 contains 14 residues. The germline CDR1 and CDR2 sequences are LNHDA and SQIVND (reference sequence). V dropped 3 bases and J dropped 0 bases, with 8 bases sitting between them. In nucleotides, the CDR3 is TGTGCCAGTAGTATTGAGGGGGTGAACACTGAAGCTTTCTTT. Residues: CASSIEGVNTEAFF.

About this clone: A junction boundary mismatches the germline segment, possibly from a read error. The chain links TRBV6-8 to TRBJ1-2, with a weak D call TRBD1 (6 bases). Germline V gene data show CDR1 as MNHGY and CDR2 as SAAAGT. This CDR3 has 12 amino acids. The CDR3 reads CAISAGDTLYTF. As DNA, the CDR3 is TGTGCCATCAGTGCAGGGGACACACTGTACACCTTC.

The CDR3 here is CAAGGGGPWETQYF. The CDR3, as DNA: TGTGCCGCAGGGGGAGGGGGCCCATGGGAGACCCAGTACTTC. The chain combines TRBV12-5 with TRBJ2-5; either TRBD1 or TRBD2 may fit D (7 bases each). Looked up from germline, CDR1 is LGHNT and CDR2 is FRNRAP. CDR3 length: 14 residues.

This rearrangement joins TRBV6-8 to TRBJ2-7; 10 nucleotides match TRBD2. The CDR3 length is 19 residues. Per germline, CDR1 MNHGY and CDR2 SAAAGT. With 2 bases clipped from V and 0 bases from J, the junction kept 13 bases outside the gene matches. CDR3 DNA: TGTGCCAGCAGTTACAGGGGGGCTAGCGGGAGCGGATACTCCTACGAGCAGTACTTC. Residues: CASSYRGASGSGYSYEQYF.

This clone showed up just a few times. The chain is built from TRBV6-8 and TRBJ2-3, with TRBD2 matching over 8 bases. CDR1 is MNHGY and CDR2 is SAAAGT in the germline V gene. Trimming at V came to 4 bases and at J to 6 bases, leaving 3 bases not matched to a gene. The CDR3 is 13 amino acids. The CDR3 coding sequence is TGTGCCAGCAGTTTAAGACTAGCGGATACGCAGTATTTT. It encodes CASSLRLADTQYF.

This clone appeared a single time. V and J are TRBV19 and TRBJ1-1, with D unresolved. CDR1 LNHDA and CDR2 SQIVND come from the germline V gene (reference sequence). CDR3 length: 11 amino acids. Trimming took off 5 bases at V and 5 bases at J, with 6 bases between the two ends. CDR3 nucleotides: TGTGCCAGTAGTTTAAGAACTGAAGCTTTCTTT. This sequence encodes CASSLRTEAFF.

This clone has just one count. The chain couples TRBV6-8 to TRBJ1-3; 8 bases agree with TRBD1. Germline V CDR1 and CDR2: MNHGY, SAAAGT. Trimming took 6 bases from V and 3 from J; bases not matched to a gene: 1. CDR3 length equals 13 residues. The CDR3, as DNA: TGTGCCAGCAGGACAGGGGATGGAAACACCATATATTTT. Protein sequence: CASRTGDGNTIYF.

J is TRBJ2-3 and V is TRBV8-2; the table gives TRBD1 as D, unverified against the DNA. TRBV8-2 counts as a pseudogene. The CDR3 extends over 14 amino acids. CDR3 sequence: CASNRDSYTDTQYF. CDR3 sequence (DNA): TGTGCCAGCAACAGGGACAGCTACACAGATACGCAGTATTTT.

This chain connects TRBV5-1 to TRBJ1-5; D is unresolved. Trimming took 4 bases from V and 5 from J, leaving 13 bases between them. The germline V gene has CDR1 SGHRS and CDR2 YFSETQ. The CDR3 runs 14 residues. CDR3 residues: CASSPDPGDQPQHF. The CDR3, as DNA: TGCGCCAGCAGCCCCGATCCCGGGGATCAGCCCCAGCATTTT. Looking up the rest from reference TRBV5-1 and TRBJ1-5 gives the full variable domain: KAGVTQTPRYLIKTRGQQVTLSCSPISGHRSVSWYQQTPGQGLQFLFEYFSETQRNKGNFPGRFSGRQFSNSRSEMNVSTLELGDSALYLCASSPDPGDQPQHFGDGTRLSIL.

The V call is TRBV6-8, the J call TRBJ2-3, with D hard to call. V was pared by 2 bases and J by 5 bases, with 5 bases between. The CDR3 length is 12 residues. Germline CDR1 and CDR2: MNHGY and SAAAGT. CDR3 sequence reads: CASSYAKDTQYF. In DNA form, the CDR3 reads TGTGCCAGCAGTTACGCGAAAGATACGCAGTATTTT.

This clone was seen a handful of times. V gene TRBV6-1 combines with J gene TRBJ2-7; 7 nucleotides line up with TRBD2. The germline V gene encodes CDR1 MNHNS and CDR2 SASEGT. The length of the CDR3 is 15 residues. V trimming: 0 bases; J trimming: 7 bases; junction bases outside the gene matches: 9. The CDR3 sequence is CASSEASREIWEQYF. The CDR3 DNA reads TGTGCCAGCAGTGAAGCGTCGCGGGAGATATGGGAGCAGTACTTC.

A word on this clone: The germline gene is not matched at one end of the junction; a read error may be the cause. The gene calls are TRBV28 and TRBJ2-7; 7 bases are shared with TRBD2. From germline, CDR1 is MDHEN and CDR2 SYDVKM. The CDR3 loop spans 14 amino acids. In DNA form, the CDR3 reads TGTGCCACCAGTTTGGCGGGAGCGGTGTACGAGCAGTACTTC. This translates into CATSLAGAVYEQYF.

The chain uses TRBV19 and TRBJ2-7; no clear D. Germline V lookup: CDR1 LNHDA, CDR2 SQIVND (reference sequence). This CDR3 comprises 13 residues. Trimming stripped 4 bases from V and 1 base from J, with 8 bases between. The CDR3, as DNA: TGTGCCAGTAGTACCTTGGATTCCTACGAGCAGTACTTC. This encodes CASSTLDSYEQYF.

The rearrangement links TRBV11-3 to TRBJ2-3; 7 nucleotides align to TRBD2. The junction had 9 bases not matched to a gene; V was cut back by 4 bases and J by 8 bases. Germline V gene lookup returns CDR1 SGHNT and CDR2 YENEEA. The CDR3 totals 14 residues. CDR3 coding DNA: TGTGCCAGCAGCTCCCCGGGACTACTGACTACGCAGTATTTT. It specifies CASSSPGLLTTQYF.

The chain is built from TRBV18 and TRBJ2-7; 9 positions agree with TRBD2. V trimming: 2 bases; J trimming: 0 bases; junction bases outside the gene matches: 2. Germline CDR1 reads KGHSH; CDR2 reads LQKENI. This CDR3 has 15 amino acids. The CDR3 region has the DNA TGTGCCAGCTCACCAGCGGGAGGGCCCTCCTACGAGCAGTACTTC. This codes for CASSPAGGPSYEQYF.

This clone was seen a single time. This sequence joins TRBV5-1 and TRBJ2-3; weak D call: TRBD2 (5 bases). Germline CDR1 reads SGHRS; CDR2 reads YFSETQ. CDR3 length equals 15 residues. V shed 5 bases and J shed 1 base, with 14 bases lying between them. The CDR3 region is CASRSGLLGTDTQYF. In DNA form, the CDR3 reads TGCGCCAGCAGGTCAGGACTGCTTGGCACAGATACGCAGTATTTT.

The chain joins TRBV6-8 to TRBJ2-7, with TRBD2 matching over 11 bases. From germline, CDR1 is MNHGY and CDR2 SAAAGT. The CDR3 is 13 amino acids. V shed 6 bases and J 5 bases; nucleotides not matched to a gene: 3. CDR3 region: CASRLTSGDEQYF. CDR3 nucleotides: TGTGCCAGCAGACTGACTAGCGGGGACGAGCAGTACTTC.

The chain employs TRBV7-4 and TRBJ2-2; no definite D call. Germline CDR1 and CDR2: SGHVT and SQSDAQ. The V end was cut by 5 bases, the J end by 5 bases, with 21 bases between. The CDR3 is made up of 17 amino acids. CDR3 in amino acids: CASSPNSLRSGTGELFF. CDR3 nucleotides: TGTGCCAGCAGCCCCAACTCGCTCAGGAGTGGGACCGGGGAGCTGTTTTTT.

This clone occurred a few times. CDR3 sequence: CASNTDYNEQFF. CDR3 DNA: TGTGCCAGCAATACCGACTACAATGAGCAGTTCTTC. This chain joins TRBV6-8 and TRBJ2-1, with unresolved D. V lost 7 bases and J 3 bases, leaving 7 bases between the germline ends. CDR1 and CDR2 from the germline V gene are MNHGY and SAAAGT. The length of the CDR3 is 12 residues.